Each of the 16 T cell receptor beta chains below was sequenced from the same sample in a study of PD-1 blockade in classical Hodgkin lymphoma. No patient escaped relapse after autologous stem cell transplantation, and brentuximab vedotin exposure varied. Data came from immunoSEQ multiplex PCR; TCRdb stores just in-frame clones and leaves some out. The sample has over 10,000 clones; about 80% are singletons. The sample consisted of peripheral blood mononuclear cells (PBMCs), taken at baseline. These receptors were obtained from a human donor with classical Hodgkin lymphoma.

This clone was seen a handful of times. The chain has TRBV5-4 and TRBJ2-7; 9 bases agree with TRBD1. V lost 4 bases, J lost 5 bases, and 7 bases stayed unmatched. The CDR3 contains 14 residues. CDR1 and CDR2 (germline): SGHNT, YYREEE (reference sequence). The CDR3 nucleotides read TGTGCCAGCAGCCGGGGACAGGGAGTCCACGAGCAGTACTTC. This sequence encodes CASSRGQGVHEQYF. The whole variable domain, remainder taken from reference TRBV5-4 and TRBJ2-7, is ETGVTQSPTHLIKTRGQQVTLRCSSQSGHNTVSWYQQALGQGPQFIFQYYREEENGRGNFPPRFSGLQFPNYSSELNVNALELDDSALYLCASSRGQGVHEQYFGPGTRLTVT.

This CDR3 reads CARTGALTDTQYF. In DNA, the CDR3 is TGCGCCAGGACCGGGGCTCTAACAGATACGCAGTATTTT. J is TRBJ2-3 and V is TRBV5-1; D is perhaps TRBD1 or TRBD2 (5 bases each). Trimming shortened V by 8 bases and J by 3 bases, and 13 bases separated the two germline ends. Germline CDR1 reads SGHRS; CDR2 reads YFSETQ. This CDR3 is built from 13 residues.

J is TRBJ2-7 and V is TRBV10-2; 8 nucleotides agree with TRBD1. With V trimmed by 7 bases and J by 2 bases, 10 bases remained unmatched. The CDR3 has 15 residues. Germline assignment: CDR1 WSHSY and CDR2 SAAADI. CDR3 in amino acids: CASKGVGTGAYEQYV. CDR3 DNA sequence: TGCGCCAGCAAGGGTGTAGGGACAGGCGCCTACGAGCAGTACGTC.

CDR3 sequence reads: CASGLSSGQPQHF. The DNA of the CDR3 is TGTGCTAGTGGTTTGTCCTCGGGGCAGCCCCAGCATTTT. The J gene is TRBJ1-5, the V gene TRBV12-5, with D unresolved. The CDR3 is 13 residues long. Germline CDR1 reads LGHNT; CDR2 reads FRNRAP. V lost 2 bases and J 7 bases, leaving 9 bases between the germline ends.

This clone was counted once. The gene calls are TRBV6-5 and TRBJ2-1, with TRBD2 matching over 7 bases. The CDR3 contains 12 residues. The V gene end was trimmed by 10 bases and the J gene end by 8 bases; junction bases not matched to a gene: 8. Germline V gene data show CDR1 as MNHEY and CDR2 as SVGAGI. The CDR3: CATWGGYYEQFF. DNA of the CDR3: TGTGCCACCTGGGGAGGGTATTATGAGCAGTTCTTC.

This clone appeared a single time. The gene calls are TRBV4-3 and TRBJ2-7; a weak D match, TRBD2 (6 bases). CDR1 and CDR2 (germline): LGHNA, YSLEER. Trimming cost V 0 bases and J 3 bases, with 21 bases left between them. The CDR3 loop spans 18 amino acids. The CDR3 DNA reads as TGCGCCAGCAGCCAAGAACTCGGGAGCCGGGGCTCGCACTACGAGCAGTACTTC. Its translation is CASSQELGSRGSHYEQYF.

The chain links TRBV7-8 to TRBJ1-4, with D possibly being TRBD1 (6 bases). Germline values: CDR1 SGHVS, CDR2 FQNEAQ. V gave up 1 base and J gave up 8 bases, with 20 bases separating them. The CDR3 has 17 amino acids. The CDR3 DNA sequence: TGTGCCAGCAGCTTAGATCTCGGGTTCAGGGGTGGGGAAAAACTGTTTTTT. It yields the protein CASSLDLGFRGGEKLFF.

The chain couples TRBV5-1 to TRBJ1-2; TRBD1 agrees at 8 bases. Looked up from germline, CDR1 is SGHRS and CDR2 is YFSETQ. The V and J ends lost 6 bases and 6 bases, in that order; junction bases with no gene match: 13. This CDR3 contains 15 residues. DNA of the CDR3: TGCGCCAGCACTTTTCGCCCTCAGGGGGCCAATGGCTACACCTTC. Its translation: CASTFRPQGANGYTF.

V and J are TRBV11-3 and TRBJ2-7; D might be TRBD1 (6 bases). V was pared by 5 bases and J by 3 bases, with 17 bases between. The CDR3 has 15 amino acids. Germline values: CDR1 SGHNT, CDR2 YENEEA. CDR3 nucleotides: TGTGCCAGCAGCCCCCCTCACAGGGCCCTCTACGAGCAGTACGTC. This sequence encodes CASSPPHRALYEQYV.

The chain recombines TRBV28 with TRBJ1-2; D not resolved. The CDR3 spans 13 residues. Trimming removed 5 bases from V and 3 bases from J, with 10 bases in between. The germline V gene has CDR1 MDHEN and CDR2 SYDVKM. The CDR3, as DNA: TGTGCCAGCAGTCCGGTCGCTTACTATGGCTACACCTTC. The encoded protein is CASSPVAYYGYTF.

The sample holds one count of this clone. The V gene is TRBV14, the J gene TRBJ2-2; tentatively, D is TRBD1 (6 bases). Germline V lookup: CDR1 SGHDN, CDR2 FVKESK. Trimming stripped 4 bases from V and 0 bases from J, with 15 bases between. The CDR3 length is 17 residues. CDR3 sequence (DNA): TGTGCCAGCAGCCGAAACTCCGGGACACCGAACACCGGGGAGCTGTTTTTT. This encodes CASSRNSGTPNTGELFF.

Concerning this clone: A junction boundary mismatches the germline segment, possibly from a read error. V and J are TRBV7-7 and TRBJ2-5, with D tentatively TRBD2 (6 bases). This CDR3 is 14 amino acids long. In germline, CDR1 is SSHAT, CDR2 FNYEAQ (reference sequence). The chain's CDR3 is CASSLNSGEETQYF. CDR3 nucleotide sequence: TGTGCTAGCAGCTTAAATAGCGGCGAAGAGACCCAGTACTTC.

The chain recombines TRBV4-3 with TRBJ2-7; unclear D gene. The CDR3 is 12 amino acids. Looked up from germline, CDR1 is LGHNA and CDR2 is YSLEER. With 0 bases removed from V and 5 bases from J, the gap between germline ends came to 5 bases. The CDR3 is CASSQEGDEQYF. In DNA, the CDR3 is TGCGCCAGCAGCCAAGAGGGCGACGAGCAGTACTTC.

The chain is built from TRBV7-2 and TRBJ1-2; no definite D call. Looked up from germline, CDR1 is SGHTA and CDR2 is FQGNSA. V was pared by 3 bases and J by 5 bases, with 16 bases between. The CDR3 is 15 amino acids. CDR3 in DNA: TGTGCCAGCAGCTTGCAACCAGAATTTATGTATGGCTACACCTTC. Its translation: CASSLQPEFMYGYTF.

The chain has TRBV19 and TRBJ2-5; D is ambiguous. The germline V and J ends were trimmed by 3 bases and 6 bases, with 11 bases remaining between them. CDR1 and CDR2 (germline): LNHDA, SQIVND (reference sequence). The CDR3 loop spans 13 amino acids. CDR3 DNA sequence: TGTGCCAGTAGTATCCGTTTTGGCAAGACCCAGTACTTC. Translation gives CASSIRFGKTQYF.

The chain recombines TRBV14 with TRBJ2-5; 9 bases are a match to TRBD2. CDR3 length: 16 residues. After removal of 4 bases from V and 1 base from J, the junction contained 7 bases not matched to a gene. Germline V gene data show CDR1 as SGHDN and CDR2 as FVKESK. CDR3 DNA: TGTGCCAGCAGCCCAGGGGCGGGAGGGCCCCAAGAGACCCAGTACTTC. It yields the protein CASSPGAGGPQETQYF.